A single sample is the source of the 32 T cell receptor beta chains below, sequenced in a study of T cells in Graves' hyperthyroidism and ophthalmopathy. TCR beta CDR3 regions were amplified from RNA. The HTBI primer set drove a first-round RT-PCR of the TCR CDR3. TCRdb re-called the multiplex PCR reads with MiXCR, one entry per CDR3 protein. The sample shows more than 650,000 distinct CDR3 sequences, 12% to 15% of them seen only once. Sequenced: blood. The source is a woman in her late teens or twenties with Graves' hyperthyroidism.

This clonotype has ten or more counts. CDR3 residues: CASSTGTDNQPQHF. As DNA, the CDR3 is TGTGCCAGCTCGACCGGGACAGACAATCAGCCCCAGCATTTT. The rearrangement joins TRBV18 to TRBJ1-5, with 7 nucleotides matching TRBD1. V lost 6 bases and J lost 3; bases outside the gene matches: 5. CDR1 and CDR2 (germline): KGHSH, LQKENI. This CDR3 is built from 14 residues.

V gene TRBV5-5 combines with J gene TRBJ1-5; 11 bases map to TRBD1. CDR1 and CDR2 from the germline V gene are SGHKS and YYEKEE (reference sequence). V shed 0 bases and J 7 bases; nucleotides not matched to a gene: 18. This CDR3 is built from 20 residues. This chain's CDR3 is CASSLGTGGLWAPLDQPQHF. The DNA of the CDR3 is TGTGCCAGCAGCTTGGGGACAGGGGGCCTCTGGGCGCCCTTGGACCAGCCCCAGCATTTT.

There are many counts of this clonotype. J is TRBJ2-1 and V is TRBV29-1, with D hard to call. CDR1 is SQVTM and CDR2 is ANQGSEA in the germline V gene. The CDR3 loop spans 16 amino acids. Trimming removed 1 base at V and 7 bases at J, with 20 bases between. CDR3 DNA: TGCAGCGTTGAAGCCCCCAATTCGATCCGGCAAAATGAGCAGTTCTTC. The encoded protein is CSVEAPNSIRQNEQFF.

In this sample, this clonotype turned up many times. CDR3 sequence reads: CSAREAGVSNQPQHF. The CDR3 DNA is TGCAGTGCTAGAGAAGCGGGGGTCAGCAATCAGCCCCAGCATTTT. The chain joins TRBV20-1 to TRBJ1-5; D is possibly TRBD1 (5 bases). Trimming took 0 bases from V and 1 from J, leaving 10 bases between them. CDR3 size: 15 residues. The germline V gene has CDR1 DFQATT and CDR2 SNEGSKA (reference sequence).

This chain's CDR3 is CASSLTLSLADTQYF. CDR3 in DNA: TGTGCCAGCAGCTTAACCCTTAGTCTCGCAGATACGCAGTATTTT. J is TRBJ2-3 and V is TRBV7-3; D call uncertain. The germline V and J ends were trimmed by 0 bases and 4 bases, with 11 bases remaining between them. Germline V CDR1 and CDR2: SGHTA, FQGTGA. CDR3 length: 15 residues.

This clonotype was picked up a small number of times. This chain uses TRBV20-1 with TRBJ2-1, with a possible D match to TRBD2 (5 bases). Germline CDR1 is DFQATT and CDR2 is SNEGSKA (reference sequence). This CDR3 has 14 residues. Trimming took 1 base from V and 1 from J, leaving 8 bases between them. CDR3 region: CSARAGRSYNEQFF. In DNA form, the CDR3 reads TGCAGTGCTAGAGCGGGAAGGTCCTACAATGAGCAGTTCTTC.

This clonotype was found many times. CDR3 sequence: CASKSRELAKNIQYF. CDR3 DNA sequence: TGTGCCAGCAAGTCCCGAGAACTGGCCAAAAACATTCAGTACTTC. This chain links TRBV28 with TRBJ2-4; the D is unclear. Trimming removed 7 bases from V and 1 base from J, with 14 bases in between. The CDR3 consists of 15 residues. Germline V gene lookup returns CDR1 MDHEN and CDR2 SYDVKM. The full variable domain, completed using reference TRBV28 and TRBJ2-4, is DVKVTQSSRYLVKRTGEKVFLECVQDMDHENMFWYRQDPGLGLRLIYFSYDVKMKEKGDIPEGYSVSREKKERFSLILESASTNQTSMYLCASKSRELAKNIQYFGAGTRLSVL.

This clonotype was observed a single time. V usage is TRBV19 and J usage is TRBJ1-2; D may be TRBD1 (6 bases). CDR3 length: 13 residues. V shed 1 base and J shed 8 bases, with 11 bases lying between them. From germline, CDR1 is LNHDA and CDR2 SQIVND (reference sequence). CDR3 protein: CASSIAGGGGYTF. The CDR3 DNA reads TGTGCCAGTAGTATAGCCGGGGGCGGGGGCTACACCTTC. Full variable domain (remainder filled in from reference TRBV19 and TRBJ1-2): DGGITQSPKYLFRKEGQNVTLSCEQNLNHDAMYWYRQDPGQGLRLIYYSQIVNDFQKGDIAEGYSVSREKKESFPLTVTSAQKNPTAFYLCASSIAGGGGYTFGSGTRLTVV.

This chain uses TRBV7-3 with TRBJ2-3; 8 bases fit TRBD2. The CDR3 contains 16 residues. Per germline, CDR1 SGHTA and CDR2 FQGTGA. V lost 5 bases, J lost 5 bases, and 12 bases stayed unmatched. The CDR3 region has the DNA TGTGCCAGCAGCCTCGGGGGGGGAGGTAGGGAAGATACGCAGTATTTT. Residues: CASSLGGGGREDTQYF.

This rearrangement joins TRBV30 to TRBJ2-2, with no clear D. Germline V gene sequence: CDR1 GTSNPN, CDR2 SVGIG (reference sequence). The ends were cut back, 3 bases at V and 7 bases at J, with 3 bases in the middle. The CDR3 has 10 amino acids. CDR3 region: CAWRGGELFF. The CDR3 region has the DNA TGTGCCTGGAGGGGCGGGGAGCTGTTTTTT.

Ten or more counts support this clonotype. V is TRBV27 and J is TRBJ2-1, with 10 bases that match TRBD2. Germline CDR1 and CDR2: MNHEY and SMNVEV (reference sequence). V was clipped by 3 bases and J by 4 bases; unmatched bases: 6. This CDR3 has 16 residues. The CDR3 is CASSFAGLAVYNEQFF. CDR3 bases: TGTGCCAGCAGTTTCGCAGGACTAGCGGTTTACAATGAGCAGTTCTTC.

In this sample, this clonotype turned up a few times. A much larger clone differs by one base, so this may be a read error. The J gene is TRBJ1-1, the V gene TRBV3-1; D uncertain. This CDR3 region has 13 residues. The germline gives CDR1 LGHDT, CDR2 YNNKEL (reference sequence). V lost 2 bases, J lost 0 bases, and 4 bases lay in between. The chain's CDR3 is CASSQIMNTEAFF. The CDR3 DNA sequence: TGTGCCAGCAGCCAAATCATGAACACTGAAGCTTTCTTT. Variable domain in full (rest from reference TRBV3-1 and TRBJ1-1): DTAVSQTPKYLVTQMGNDKSIKCEQNLGHDTMYWYKQDSKKFLKIMFSYNNKELIINETVPNRFSPKSPDKAHLNLHINSLELGDSAVYFCASSQIMNTEAFFGQGTRLTVV.

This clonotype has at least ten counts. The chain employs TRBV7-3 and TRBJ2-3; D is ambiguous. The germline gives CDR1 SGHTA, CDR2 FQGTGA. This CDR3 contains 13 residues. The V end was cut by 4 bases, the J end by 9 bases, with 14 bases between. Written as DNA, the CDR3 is TGTGCCAGCAGCTCCTACCAAGGTGGAACGCAGTATTTT. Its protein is CASSSYQGGTQYF.

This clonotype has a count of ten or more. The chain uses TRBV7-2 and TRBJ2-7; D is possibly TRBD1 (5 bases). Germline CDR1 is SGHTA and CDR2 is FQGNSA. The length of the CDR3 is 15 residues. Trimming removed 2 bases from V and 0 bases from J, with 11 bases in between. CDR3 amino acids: CASSLRAQGSYEQYF. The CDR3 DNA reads TGTGCCAGCAGCTTAAGGGCCCAGGGCTCCTACGAGCAGTACTTC.

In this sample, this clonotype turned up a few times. CDR3 coding DNA: TGTGCCAGTAGTATTTCGGCGGGATCCTCCTACGAGCAGTACTTC. This translates into CASSISAGSSYEQYF. This chain joins TRBV19 and TRBJ2-7; possible D gene TRBD2, 6 bases. The CDR3 is 15 residues long. Trimming took 3 bases from V and 0 from J, leaving 12 bases between them. CDR1 and CDR2 (germline): LNHDA, SQIVND (reference sequence).

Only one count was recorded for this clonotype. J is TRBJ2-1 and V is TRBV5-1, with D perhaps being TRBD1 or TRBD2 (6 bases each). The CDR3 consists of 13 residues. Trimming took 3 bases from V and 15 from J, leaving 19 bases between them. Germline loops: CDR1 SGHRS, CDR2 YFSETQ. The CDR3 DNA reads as TGCGCCAGCAGCTCTTCGGGGGCGGTCGCTAGGTTCTTC. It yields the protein CASSSSGAVARFF.

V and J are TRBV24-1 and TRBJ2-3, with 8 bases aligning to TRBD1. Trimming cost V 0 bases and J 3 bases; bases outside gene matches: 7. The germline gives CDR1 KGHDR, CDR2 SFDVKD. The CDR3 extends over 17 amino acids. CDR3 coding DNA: TGTGCCACCAGTGATTTGTCCCGGGACAGGCCTACAGATACGCAGTATTTT. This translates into CATSDLSRDRPTDTQYF.

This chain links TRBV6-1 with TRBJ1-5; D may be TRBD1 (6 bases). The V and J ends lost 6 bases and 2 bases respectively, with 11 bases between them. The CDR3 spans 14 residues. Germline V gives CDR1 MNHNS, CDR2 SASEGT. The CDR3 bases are TGTGCCAGCAGAAACAGGGATGGCAATCAGCCCCAGCATTTT. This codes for CASRNRDGNQPQHF.

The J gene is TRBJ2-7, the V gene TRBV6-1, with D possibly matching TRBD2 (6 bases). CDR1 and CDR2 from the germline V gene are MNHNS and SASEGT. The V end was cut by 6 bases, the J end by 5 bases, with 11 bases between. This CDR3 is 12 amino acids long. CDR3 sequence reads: CASSSSVHEQYF. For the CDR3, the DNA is TGTGCCAGCAGCTCTAGCGTCCACGAGCAGTACTTC.

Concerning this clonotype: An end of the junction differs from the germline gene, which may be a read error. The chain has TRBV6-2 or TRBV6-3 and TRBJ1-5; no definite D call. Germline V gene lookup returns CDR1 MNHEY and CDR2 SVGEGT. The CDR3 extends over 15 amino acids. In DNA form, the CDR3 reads TGTGCCAGCAGTTACCCAAGCTATAGCTATCAGCCCCAGCATTTT. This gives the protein CASSYPSYSYQPQHF.

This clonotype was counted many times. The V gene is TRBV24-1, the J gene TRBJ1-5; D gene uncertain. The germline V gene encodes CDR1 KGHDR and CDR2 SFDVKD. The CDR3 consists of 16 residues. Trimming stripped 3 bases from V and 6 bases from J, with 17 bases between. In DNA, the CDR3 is TGTGCCACCAGTGATCCGGGCCCCAGGACGAGTCAGCCCCAGCATTTT. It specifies CATSDPGPRTSQPQHF.

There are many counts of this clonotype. The CDR3 spells CASSLVPAEISNQPQHF. CDR3 nucleotides: TGCGCCAGCAGCTTGGTCCCGGCAGAGATTAGCAATCAGCCCCAGCATTTT. The J gene is TRBJ1-5, the V gene TRBV5-1; D is uncertain. The CDR3 totals 17 residues. Trimming took off 0 bases at V and 0 bases at J, with 13 bases between the two ends. Germline CDR1 is SGHRS and CDR2 is YFSETQ.

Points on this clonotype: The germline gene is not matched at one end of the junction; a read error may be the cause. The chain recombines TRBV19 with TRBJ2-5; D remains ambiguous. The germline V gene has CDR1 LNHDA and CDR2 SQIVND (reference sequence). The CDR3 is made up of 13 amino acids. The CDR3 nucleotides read TGTGCCAGTAGTCCTTACATGCAAGAGGCCCAGTACTTC. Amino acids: CASSPYMQEAQYF.

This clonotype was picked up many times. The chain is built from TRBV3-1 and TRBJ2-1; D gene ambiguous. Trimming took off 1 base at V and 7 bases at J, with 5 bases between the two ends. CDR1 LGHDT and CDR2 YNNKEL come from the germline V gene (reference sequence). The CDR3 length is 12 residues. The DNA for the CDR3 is TGTGCCAGCAGCCAAGCCGAAAATGAGCAGTTCTTC. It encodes CASSQAENEQFF.

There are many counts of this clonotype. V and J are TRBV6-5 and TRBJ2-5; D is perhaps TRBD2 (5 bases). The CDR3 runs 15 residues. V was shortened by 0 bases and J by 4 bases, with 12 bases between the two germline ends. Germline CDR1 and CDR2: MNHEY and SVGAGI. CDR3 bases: TGTGCCAGCAGTTACTCAGGCGGGCCTAGAGAGACCCAGTACTTC. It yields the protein CASSYSGGPRETQYF.

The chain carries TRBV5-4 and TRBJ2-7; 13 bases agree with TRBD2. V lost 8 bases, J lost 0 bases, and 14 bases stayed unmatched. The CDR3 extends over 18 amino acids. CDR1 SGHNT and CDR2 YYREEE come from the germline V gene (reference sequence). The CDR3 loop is CASSRTGGLAGSSYEQYF. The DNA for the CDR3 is TGTGCCAGTTCTCGGACAGGGGGACTAGCGGGGAGCTCCTACGAGCAGTACTTC.

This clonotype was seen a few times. The chain's CDR3 is CASSSPDRVKYF. CDR3 in DNA: TGTGCCAGCAGCTCCCCGGACAGGGTAAAGTACTTC. This chain uses TRBV7-9 with TRBJ2-5; TRBD1 matches 8 bases. Germline V gene sequence: CDR1 SEHNR, CDR2 FQNEAQ (reference sequence). Trimming cost V 4 bases and J 12 bases; bases outside gene matches: 7. This CDR3 spans 12 amino acids.

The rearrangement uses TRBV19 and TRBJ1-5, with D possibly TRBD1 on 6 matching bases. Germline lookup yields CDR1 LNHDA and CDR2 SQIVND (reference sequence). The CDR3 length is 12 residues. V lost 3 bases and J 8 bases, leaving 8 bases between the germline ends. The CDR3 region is CASSIGGKPQHF. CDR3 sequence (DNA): TGTGCCAGTAGTATTGGGGGCAAGCCCCAGCATTTT. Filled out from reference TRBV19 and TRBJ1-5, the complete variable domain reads DGGITQSPKYLFRKEGQNVTLSCEQNLNHDAMYWYRQDPGQGLRLIYYSQIVNDFQKGDIAEGYSVSREKKESFPLTVTSAQKNPTAFYLCASSIGGKPQHFGDGTRLSIL.

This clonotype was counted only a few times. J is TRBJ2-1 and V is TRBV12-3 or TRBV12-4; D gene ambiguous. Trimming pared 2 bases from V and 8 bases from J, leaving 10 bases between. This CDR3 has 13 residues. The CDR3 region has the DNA TGTGCCAGCAGTTTAATTGAAGCCGATGAGCAGTTCTTC. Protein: CASSLIEADEQFF.

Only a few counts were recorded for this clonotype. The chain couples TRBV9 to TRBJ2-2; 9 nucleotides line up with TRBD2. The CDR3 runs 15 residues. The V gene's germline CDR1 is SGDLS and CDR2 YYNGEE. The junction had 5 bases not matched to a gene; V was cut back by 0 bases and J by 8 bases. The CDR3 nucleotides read TGTGCCAGCAGCGTAGCTAGCGGGGTATCGGGGGAGCTGTTTTTT. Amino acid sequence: CASSVASGVSGELFF.

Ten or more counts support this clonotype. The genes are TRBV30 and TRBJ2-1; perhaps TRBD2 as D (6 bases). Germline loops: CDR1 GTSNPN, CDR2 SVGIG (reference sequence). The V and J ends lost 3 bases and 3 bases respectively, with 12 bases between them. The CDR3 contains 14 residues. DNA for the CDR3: TGTGCCTGGAGAAAGGGCGGGGACTACAATGAGCAGTTCTTC. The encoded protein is CAWRKGGDYNEQFF.

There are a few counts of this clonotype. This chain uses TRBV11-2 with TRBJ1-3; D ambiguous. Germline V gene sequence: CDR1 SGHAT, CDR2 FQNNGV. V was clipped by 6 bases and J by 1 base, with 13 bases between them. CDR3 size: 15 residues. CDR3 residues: CASRERGTSGNTIYF. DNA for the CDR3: TGTGCCAGCAGGGAGCGGGGTACTTCTGGAAACACCATATATTTT.